Listed here is a single T cell receptor beta chain. Antigen specificity is unknown. These data come from a study of shared clonotypes between healthy human individuals. Original handling: Junction-only sequences without quality scores came from ImmunoSEQ, so filtering differed. The data were produced by immunoSEQ multiplex PCR, yet TCRdb's version contains in-frame clones alone and is incomplete. The V and J calls and clone size were taken over from that table, and D and trimming were inferred from the DNA. The data contain about 640,000 clones, about two thirds of them seen just once; the ten biggest clones take up 1.8%. Study results and caveats: Memory subsets generally showed smaller estimated richness than naive subsets did. The study found lower generation probabilities in non-shared clonotypes than in those shared by all four donors.

Germline V gene lookup returns CDR1 GTSNPN and CDR2 SVGIG (reference sequence). The CDR3 consists of 15 residues. Trimming cost V 3 bases and J 6 bases; bases outside gene matches: 10. The receptor comes from a woman aged 25-40 years in good health. Sequenced input: memory CD4+ T cells sorted from blood. Regarding subset: CD45RA-negative fraction. The chain combines TRBV30 with TRBJ2-3; 9 bases agree with TRBD2. For the CDR3, the DNA is TGTGCCTGGAGCCCTCTGGCGGGAGGGTATGATACGCAGTATTTT. Amino acids: CAWSPLAGGYDTQYF.